This TCR beta chain was recovered during a study of cytomegalovirus exposure and HLA in healthy donors. Study-wide context: From donors who were HLA-typed, an early data release held about 85 million unique TCRs.

V gave up 0 bases and J gave up 4 bases, with 10 bases separating them. CDR3 length equals 14 residues. Germline-derived CDR1 and CDR2 are SGHRS and YFSETQ. Study findings and constraints: Highly shared variants forming one cluster were likely a sequencing artifact. Overall, under 200 TCR beta chains were annotated as cytomegalovirus-associated.

The primer mix had 60 Vbeta and 13 Jbeta primers. Generated by immunoSEQ multiplex PCR, the TCRdb table keeps only in-frame clones and is missing some. The table lists 90,000 to 120,000 clones, approximately 76% of them singletons. There are a few counts of this clone. Its antigen is not identified. This receptor was identified in a young man in good health and CMV-seronegative. The V and J genes are TRBV5-1 and TRBJ1-2, with unresolved D. Sequencing was performed on PBMCs. Here the CDR3 reads CASSLEGSGYGYTF. CDR3 coding DNA: TGCGCCAGCAGCTTGGAGGGCAGCGGCTATGGCTACACCTTC. Together with reference TRBV5-1 and TRBJ1-2, the CDR3 gives the full variable domain: KAGVTQTPRYLIKTRGQQVTLSCSPISGHRSVSWYQQTPGQGLQFLFEYFSETQRNKGNFPGRFSGRQFSNSRSEMNVSTLELGDSALYLCASSLEGSGYGYTFGSGTRLTVV.